What follows are 8 T cell receptor beta chains derived from one specimen sequenced in a study of monozygotic twins with inflammatory bowel disease. Each CDR3 protein gets one entry in TCRdb, which reprocessed the 5' RACE reads and gives no DNA. The specimen's table records around 230,000 distinct CDR3 sequences. What was sequenced was blood. Receptors were obtained from a human donor with ulcerative colitis or Crohn's disease, or a healthy co-twin of an affected twin (not recorded which).

The gene calls are TRBV5-6 and TRBJ1-1. The CDR3 runs to 15 residues. Germline CDR1 and CDR2: SGHDT and YYEEEE. The CDR3 loop is CASYLAQGLNTEAFF.

The rearrangement links TRBV5-6 to TRBJ1-5; there is no DNA to check the TCRdb D call of TRBD1. The CDR3 runs to 16 residues. CDR1 and CDR2 from the germline V gene are SGHDT and YYEEEE. The CDR3 region is CASSLRTTLSNQPQHF.

This chain joins TRBV12-3 or TRBV12-4 and TRBJ2-5; TCRdb selects TRBD1, and the lack of DNA leaves this call unchecked. The CDR3 has 14 residues. The CDR3 here is CASSLGGWGETQYF.

The chain carries TRBV3-1 and TRBJ2-4; lacking DNA, the TRBD1 call made by TCRdb goes unchecked. The CDR3 is 16 amino acids. Germline-derived CDR1 and CDR2 are LGHDT and YNNKEL (reference sequence). The chain's CDR3 is CASSPGSYRGGNIQYF.

The chain is built from TRBV5-1 and TRBJ2-2; as DNA is missing, the TRBD2 call by TCRdb cannot be tested. CDR1 and CDR2 (germline): SGHRS, YFSETQ. The CDR3 sequence is 20 residues long. This CDR3 reads CASSLVASGGPASHTGELFF.

V gene TRBV20-1 combines with J gene TRBJ2-3; TCRdb designates TRBD2, a call that cannot be tested without DNA. The germline gives CDR1 DFQATT, CDR2 SNEGSKA (reference sequence). The CDR3 length is 16 residues. This CDR3 reads CSARSPAGSSTDTQYF.

This chain's CDR3 is CASSLGEGIGEQYF. This chain uses TRBV7-9 with TRBJ2-7; TCRdb gives TRBD2 as the D gene, but with no DNA this cannot be confirmed. The CDR3 has 14 amino acids. Germline loops: CDR1 SEHNR, CDR2 FQNEAQ (reference sequence).

The chain employs TRBV5-6 and TRBJ2-3; TCRdb designates TRBD1, a call that cannot be tested without DNA. Germline assignment: CDR1 SGHDT and CDR2 YYEEEE. This CDR3 contains 15 residues. This chain's CDR3 is CASSSPGQGPDTQYF.